These 26 T cell receptor beta chains originate from one sample sequenced in a study of OX40 agonist ivuxolimab in advanced cancers. The assay was immunoSEQ multiplex PCR, and TCRdb's table has in-frame clones only and misses some. The profile shows about 150,000 clones, 90% of them singletons. The specimen comprised CD4+ or CD8+ T cells sorted from blood, sampled in a trial of the OX40 agonist ivuxolimab. These receptor sequences come from an adult with an advanced solid tumor such as melanoma, head and neck, liver or kidney cancer.

This CDR3 is CASSREVADTQYF. The CDR3 nucleotides are TGTGCCAGCAGCCGGGAGGTGGCAGATACGCAGTATTTT. The chain is built from TRBV7-9 and TRBJ2-3, with 7 bases matching TRBD2. The germline gives CDR1 SEHNR, CDR2 FQNEAQ (reference sequence). The J segment lost 4 bases and the V segment lost 5 bases, leaving 3 bases of the junction unmatched. The CDR3 covers 13 residues.

The chain has TRBV6-1 and TRBJ2-1; 7 bases map to TRBD1. This CDR3 region has 15 residues. In germline, CDR1 is MNHNS, CDR2 SASEGT. The trim removed 5 bases at V and 2 bases at J, leaving 6 bases unmatched. In DNA, the CDR3 is TGTGCCAGCAGTTTGACAGGGTTCCCCTACAATGAGCAGTTCTTC. The encoded protein is CASSLTGFPYNEQFF.

The chain is built from TRBV28 and TRBJ1-5; 10 nucleotides align to TRBD1. Germline values: CDR1 MDHEN, CDR2 SYDVKM. CDR3 length: 14 residues. Trimming removed 7 bases from V and 6 bases from J; junction bases left unmatched: 6. The DNA of the CDR3 is TGTGCCAGCACATCGGGACAGGGGAGTCAGCCCCAGCATTTT. Translation: CASTSGQGSQPQHF.

This clone was recorded once. The V and J genes are TRBV7-9 and TRBJ1-5; 9 positions match TRBD1. J gave up 5 bases and V 5 bases, and 4 bases lay outside the gene matches. This CDR3 contains 14 residues. Germline lookup yields CDR1 SEHNR and CDR2 FQNEAQ (reference sequence). In DNA, the CDR3 is TGTGCCAGCAGCCCGGGACAGGGCGATCAGCCCCAGCATTTT. As protein: CASSPGQGDQPQHF.

The V call is TRBV6-1, the J call TRBJ2-5; D is possibly TRBD1 (6 bases). The CDR3 covers 14 residues. Germline lookup yields CDR1 MNHNS and CDR2 SASEGT. V was shortened by 2 bases and J by 6 bases, with 13 bases between the two germline ends. The CDR3 coding sequence is TGTGCCAGCAGTGAATGGACAGAGGGAAAGACCCAGTACTTC. Translated: CASSEWTEGKTQYF.

This clone was seen a single time. The CDR3 DNA sequence: TGTGCCAGCAGCTTAGGGGGGATCACCGGGGAGCTGTTTTTT. Protein: CASSLGGITGELFF. The rearrangement joins TRBV7-9 to TRBJ2-2; possibly TRBD1 or TRBD2 for D (5 bases each). The length of the CDR3 is 14 residues. With 1 base removed from V and 4 bases from J, the gap between germline ends came to 7 bases. Germline values: CDR1 SEHNR, CDR2 FQNEAQ (reference sequence).

The chain is built from TRBV2 and TRBJ1-5; D uncertain. CDR1 is SNHLY and CDR2 is FYNNEI in the germline V gene. The CDR3 loop spans 14 amino acids. V was pared by 7 bases and J by 0 bases, with 10 bases between. In DNA form, the CDR3 reads TGTGCCAGCACAGCCTCGATTAGCAATCAGCCCCAGCATTTT. This translates into CASTASISNQPQHF.

CDR3 nucleotide sequence: TGTGCCAGTAGTATAGCCTCCGGTAACTACGAGCAGTACTTC. It is translated as CASSIASGNYEQYF. The chain uses TRBV19 and TRBJ2-7, with no clear D. Germline loops: CDR1 LNHDA, CDR2 SQIVND (reference sequence). CDR3 length equals 14 residues. The germline V and J ends were trimmed by 1 base and 3 bases, with 10 bases remaining between them.

J is TRBJ2-7 and V is TRBV7-3, with 9 bases aligning to TRBD1. The V gene end was trimmed by 5 bases and the J gene end by 5 bases; junction bases not matched to a gene: 7. There are 14 residues in the CDR3. Germline V gene sequence: CDR1 SGHTA, CDR2 FQGTGA. CDR3 coding DNA: TGTGCCAGCAGCCACGGACAGGGGTTGGACGAGCAGTACTTC. Its translation: CASSHGQGLDEQYF.

V is TRBV19 and J is TRBJ2-3; 9 bases agree with TRBD2. Germline trimming cut 7 bases from V and 0 bases from J; bases unmatched to any gene: 11. Germline V gene sequence: CDR1 LNHDA, CDR2 SQIVND (reference sequence). This CDR3 has 17 residues. CDR3 sequence reads: CASKGGSLAGSTDTQYF. The CDR3 DNA reads TGTGCCAGTAAAGGGGGAAGTCTAGCGGGAAGCACAGATACGCAGTATTTT. Full variable domain (outside the CDR3, taken from reference TRBV19 and TRBJ2-3): DGGITQSPKYLFRKEGQNVTLSCEQNLNHDAMYWYRQDPGQGLRLIYYSQIVNDFQKGDIAEGYSVSREKKESFPLTVTSAQKNPTAFYLCASKGGSLAGSTDTQYFGPGTRLTVL.

This chain's CDR3 is CASSQYTNTEAFF. The CDR3 DNA is TGCGCCAGCAGCCAATACACGAACACTGAAGCTTTCTTT. The chain recombines TRBV4-3 with TRBJ1-1; D call uncertain. Trimming shortened V by 2 bases and J by 1 base, and 5 bases separated the two germline ends. This CDR3 has 13 residues. The germline CDR1 and CDR2 sequences are LGHNA and YSLEER.

This chain uses TRBV27 with TRBJ2-3; TRBD1 aligns across 10 bases. J gave up 3 bases and V 7 bases, and 10 bases lay outside the gene matches. From germline, CDR1 is MNHEY and CDR2 SMNVEV (reference sequence). There are 16 residues in the CDR3. The CDR3 loop reads CASNRPGQGSTDTQYF. In DNA form, the CDR3 reads TGTGCCAGCAATAGACCGGGACAGGGGTCGACAGATACGCAGTATTTT.

This clone was seen a few times. CDR3 DNA sequence: TGTGCCAGCTCAGGGACGGAGAGGGACACTGAAGCTTTCTTT. Translated, it gives CASSGTERDTEAFF. V gene TRBV18 combines with J gene TRBJ1-1; possibly TRBD1 for D (5 bases). CDR1 and CDR2 (germline): KGHSH, LQKENI. The CDR3 length is 14 residues. Trimming left V 5 bases short and J 3 bases short, with 13 bases between.

DNA of the CDR3: TGTGCCTGGAGGGGACAGGGAGGCCAGCCCCAGCATTTT. Amino acid sequence: CAWRGQGGQPQHF. The chain is built from TRBV30 and TRBJ1-5; the match to TRBD1 covers 9 bases. J lost 7 bases, V lost 3 bases, and 4 bases had no gene match. The length of the CDR3 is 13 residues. The germline V gene has CDR1 GTSNPN and CDR2 SVGIG (reference sequence).

V and J are TRBV18 and TRBJ1-1, with D perhaps matching TRBD1 (5 bases). Germline V CDR1 and CDR2: KGHSH, LQKENI. Trimming pared 3 bases from V and 5 bases from J, leaving 10 bases between. The CDR3 loop spans 13 amino acids. CDR3 protein: CASSPGTLTEAFF. CDR3 in DNA: TGTGCCAGCTCACCCGGGACTTTAACTGAAGCTTTCTTT.

V and J are TRBV18 and TRBJ1-2, with a possible D match to TRBD1 (5 bases). Germline-derived CDR1 and CDR2 are KGHSH and LQKENI. The CDR3 spans 14 residues. Trimming cost V 4 bases and J 7 bases, with 16 bases left between them. CDR3 sequence (DNA): TGTGCCAGCTCACTCGCCGGGACCCGGGCTGGCTACACCTTC. Translation gives CASSLAGTRAGYTF. The variable domain in full, with the rest retrieved from reference TRBV18 and TRBJ1-2, is NAGVMQNPRHLVRRRGQEARLRCSPMKGHSHVYWYRQLPEEGLKFMVYLQKENIIDESGMPKERFSAEFPKEGPSILRIQQVVRGDSAAYFCASSLAGTRAGYTFGSGTRLTVV.

This rearrangement joins TRBV10-3 to TRBJ1-2; 7 bases fit TRBD1. The germline V gene has CDR1 ENHRY and CDR2 SYGVKD. The CDR3 has 13 residues. Trimming cost V 7 bases and J 4 bases; bases outside gene matches: 6. The CDR3 DNA follows: TGTGCCATCACCGAGGACAGGCTCTATGGCTACACCTTC. Its translation is CAITEDRLYGYTF.

This CDR3 reads CASRHGVDYEQYF. CDR3 bases: TGTGCCAGCAGGCACGGAGTTGACTACGAGCAGTACTTC. The rearrangement uses TRBV6-6 and TRBJ2-7; D is uncertain. Germline CDR1 MNHNY, CDR2 SVGAGI (reference sequence). Deletions cut 6 bases from V and 3 bases from J, with 12 bases between. The CDR3 has 13 amino acids.

The count of this clone is one. CDR3 coding DNA: TGTGCCAGTAGTCCGACGAACCGACTCAGCTACAATGAGCAGTTCTTC. It codes for CASSPTNRLSYNEQFF. The rearrangement joins TRBV19 to TRBJ2-1; no definite D call. CDR1 and CDR2 (germline): LNHDA, SQIVND (reference sequence). Trimming removed 5 bases from V and 3 bases from J, with 17 bases in between. The CDR3 consists of 16 residues. Supplemented by reference TRBV19 and TRBJ2-1, the full variable domain reads DGGITQSPKYLFRKEGQNVTLSCEQNLNHDAMYWYRQDPGQGLRLIYYSQIVNDFQKGDIAEGYSVSREKKESFPLTVTSAQKNPTAFYLCASSPTNRLSYNEQFFGPGTRLTVL.

About this clone: A junction boundary mismatches the germline segment, possibly from a read error. The J gene is TRBJ2-1, the V gene TRBV6-1; 7 positions match TRBD1. The CDR3 runs 15 residues. The germline V gene encodes CDR1 MNHNS and CDR2 SASEGT. CDR3 protein: CATSFVVRGSNEQFF. The DNA of the CDR3 is TGTGCCACCAGTTTTGTGGTCAGGGGGAGCAATGAGCAGTTCTTC.

This clone was observed a single time. The chain recombines TRBV19 with TRBJ2-5; D possibly corresponds to TRBD1 (6 bases). The CDR3 totals 14 residues. The germline gives CDR1 LNHDA, CDR2 SQIVND (reference sequence). The ends were cut back, 5 bases at V and 5 bases at J, with 15 bases in the middle. The CDR3 region is CASSHRLRGETQYF. CDR3 in DNA: TGTGCCAGTAGTCACCGACTGAGGGGGGAGACCCAGTACTTC.

The rearrangement joins TRBV2 to TRBJ2-7; maybe TRBD2 (5 bases). Germline CDR1 reads SNHLY; CDR2 reads FYNNEI. This CDR3 spans 12 amino acids. V was cut by 5 bases and J by 6 bases, with 11 bases left in between. CDR3 DNA sequence: TGTGCCAGCAGTCAGAGGGCCGGCGAGCAGTACTTC. This codes for CASSQRAGEQYF.

The chain is built from TRBV28 and TRBJ1-1; D is possibly TRBD1 (6 bases). Germline-derived CDR1 and CDR2 are MDHEN and SYDVKM. Between the trimmed V and J ends, which lost 7 bases and 1 base, there was a span of 22 bases. The length of the CDR3 is 17 residues. CDR3 amino acids: CASTAWQGNMGNTEAFF. CDR3 bases: TGTGCCAGCACGGCGTGGCAGGGGAATATGGGGAACACTGAAGCTTTCTTT. The full variable domain, in which reference TRBV28 and TRBJ1-1 provide the parts outside the CDR3, is DVKVTQSSRYLVKRTGEKVFLECVQDMDHENMFWYRQDPGLGLRLIYFSYDVKMKEKGDIPEGYSVSREKKERFSLILESASTNQTSMYLCASTAWQGNMGNTEAFFGQGTRLTVV.

The chain recombines TRBV7-2 with TRBJ2-1; D is unclear. V was cut by 5 bases and J by 0 bases, with 8 bases left in between. CDR1 and CDR2 from the germline V gene are SGHTA and FQGNSA. The CDR3 loop spans 14 amino acids. CDR3 amino acids: CASSPLGSYNEQFF. The CDR3 nucleotides are TGTGCCAGCAGCCCCCTAGGCTCCTACAATGAGCAGTTCTTC.

The chain joins TRBV12-5 to TRBJ2-5, with 9 bases identical to TRBD2. The J call may be wrong; the DNA end is better matched by TRBJ2-7. The CDR3 spans 16 residues. Germline V gene sequence: CDR1 LGHNT, CDR2 FRNRAP. CDR3 residues: CASGLPATSGTYEQYF. Written as DNA, the CDR3 is TGTGCTAGTGGTCTCCCGGCGACTAGCGGAACCTACGAGCAGTACTTC.

This clone has a single count. The chain has TRBV28 and TRBJ2-5; 9 nucleotides line up with TRBD2. Germline CDR1 is MDHEN and CDR2 is SYDVKM. V trimming: 7 bases; J trimming: 5 bases; junction bases outside the gene matches: 8. There are 14 residues in the CDR3. DNA for the CDR3: TGTGCCAGCATCGATGGTAGCGGGAGTGAGACCCAGTACTTC. The encoded protein is CASIDGSGSETQYF. The complete variable domain, with remaining parts taken from reference TRBV28 and TRBJ2-5, reads DVKVTQSSRYLVKRTGEKVFLECVQDMDHENMFWYRQDPGLGLRLIYFSYDVKMKEKGDIPEGYSVSREKKERFSLILESASTNQTSMYLCASIDGSGSETQYFGPGTRLLVL.